This TCR beta chain was profiled in a study of blood T cell repertoires in COVID-19. Study background: Nucleic acid was either cDNA or gDNA, and it came from T cells, B-cell-depleted T cells, or PBMCs.

Measured with immunoSEQ multiplex PCR; TCRdb has only the in-frame clones, and not every one. The table records over 150,000 clones, approximately 86% of them present only once. The CDR3 spans 15 residues. V lost 5 bases, J lost 2 bases, and 15 bases lay in between. Germline V gene lookup returns CDR1 SGHNT and CDR2 YENEEA. The clonotype originates from a man in his sixties with COVID-19, enrolled during active disease. The V call is TRBV11-3, the J call TRBJ1-2; D may be TRBD1 (5 bases). Material: peripheral blood. CDR3 loop: CASSPGGGWNYGYTF. CDR3 bases: TGTGCCAGCAGCCCCGGGGGGGGTTGGAACTATGGCTACACCTTC.